This T cell receptor beta chain stems from a study of early T cells in non-severe SARS-CoV-2 infection. This clonotype was observed many times. Its antigen is not identified. General study findings and limits: Matches to VDJdb favored anti-spike CD8 responses and missed private and CD4 specificities.

TCRdb independently ran MiXCR on the 5' RACE reads; one entry per CDR3 protein. The sample has 39,000 or so distinct CDR3 sequences, 4.5% to 7% seen once. This TCR came from an adult who was a healthcare worker with PCR-confirmed SARS-CoV-2 infection or an uninfected control (not recorded which). The sequencing here drew on whole blood, taken at baseline.

CDR3: CASSPLNGGQGDYGYTF. For the CDR3, the DNA is TGTGCCAGCTCACCACTAAACGGAGGACAGGGAGACTATGGCTACACCTTC. This chain uses TRBV18 with TRBJ1-2; 8 bases agree with TRBD1. Per the germline V gene, CDR1 is KGHSH and CDR2 is LQKENI. The CDR3 consists of 17 residues. V was clipped by 1 base and J by 3 bases; unmatched bases: 10.